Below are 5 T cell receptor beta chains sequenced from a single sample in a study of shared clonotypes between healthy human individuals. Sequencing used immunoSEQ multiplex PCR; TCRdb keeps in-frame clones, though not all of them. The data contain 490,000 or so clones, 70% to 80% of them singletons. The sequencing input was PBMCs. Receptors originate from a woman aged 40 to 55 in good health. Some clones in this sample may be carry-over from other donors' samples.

The DNA of the CDR3 is TGTGCCAGCAGGGGCGACTATGGCTACACCTTC. As protein: CASRGDYGYTF. The rearrangement joins TRBV28 to TRBJ1-2; D gene ambiguous. Germline-derived CDR1 and CDR2 are MDHEN and SYDVKM. The V end was cut by 6 bases, the J end by 3 bases, with 5 bases between. The CDR3 is made up of 11 amino acids.

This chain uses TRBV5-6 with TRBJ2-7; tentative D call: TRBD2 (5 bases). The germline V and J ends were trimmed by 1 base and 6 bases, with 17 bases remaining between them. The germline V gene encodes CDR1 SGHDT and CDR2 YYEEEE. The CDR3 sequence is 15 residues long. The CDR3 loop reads CASSLSGWSAGEQYF. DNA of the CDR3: TGTGCCAGCAGCTTGTCGGGGTGGTCGGCTGGCGAGCAGTACTTC.

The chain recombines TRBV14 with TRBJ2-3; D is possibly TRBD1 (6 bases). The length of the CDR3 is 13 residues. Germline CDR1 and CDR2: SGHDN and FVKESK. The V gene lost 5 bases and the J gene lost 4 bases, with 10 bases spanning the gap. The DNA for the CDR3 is TGTGCCAGCAGCGTTCAGGGGTCAGATACGCAGTATTTT. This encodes CASSVQGSDTQYF.

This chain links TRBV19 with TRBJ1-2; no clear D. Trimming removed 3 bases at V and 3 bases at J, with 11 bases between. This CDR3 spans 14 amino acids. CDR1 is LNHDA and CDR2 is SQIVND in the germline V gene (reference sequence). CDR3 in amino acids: CASSIPGLYYGYTF. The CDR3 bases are TGTGCCAGTAGTATTCCCGGACTCTACTATGGCTACACCTTC.

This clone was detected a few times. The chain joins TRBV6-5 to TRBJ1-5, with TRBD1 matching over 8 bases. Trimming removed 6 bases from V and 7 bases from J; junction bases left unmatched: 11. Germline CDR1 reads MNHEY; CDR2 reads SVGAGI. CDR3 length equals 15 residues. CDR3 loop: CASSSDRGIKQPQHF. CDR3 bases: TGTGCCAGCAGCTCTGACAGGGGAATTAAGCAGCCCCAGCATTTT.